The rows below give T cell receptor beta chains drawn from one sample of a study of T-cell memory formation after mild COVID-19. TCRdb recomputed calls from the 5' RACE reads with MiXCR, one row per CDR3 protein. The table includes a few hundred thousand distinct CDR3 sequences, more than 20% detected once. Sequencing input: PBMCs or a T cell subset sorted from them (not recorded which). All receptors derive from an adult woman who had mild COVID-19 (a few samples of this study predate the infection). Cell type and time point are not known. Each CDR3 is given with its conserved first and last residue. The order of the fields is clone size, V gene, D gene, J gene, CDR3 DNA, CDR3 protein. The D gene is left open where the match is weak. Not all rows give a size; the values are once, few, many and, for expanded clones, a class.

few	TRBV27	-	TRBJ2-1	TGTGCCAGCAGTTTTTACTGGAGAAGCTCCTACAATGAGCAGTTCTTC	CASSFYWRSSYNEQFF
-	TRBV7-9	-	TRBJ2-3	TGTGCCTGGTGGACAGCCAACACAGATACGCAGTATTTT	CAWWTANTDTQYF
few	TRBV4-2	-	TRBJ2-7	TGTGCCAGCAGCCAAGGCGGTGACCGAGAGCAGTACTTC	CASSQGGDREQYF
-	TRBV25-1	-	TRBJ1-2	TGTGCCAGCAGTGATTTGGGGGATGGCTACACCTTC	CASSDLGDGYTF
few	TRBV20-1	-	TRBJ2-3	TGCAGTGCTAGCCCCCCCGCGGATACGCAGTATTTT	CSASPPADTQYF
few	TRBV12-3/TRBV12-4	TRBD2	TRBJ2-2	TGTGCCAGCAGTCGGGACTACGACACCGGGGAGCTGTTTTTT	CASSRDYDTGELFF
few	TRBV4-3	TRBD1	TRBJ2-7	TGCGCCAGCAGCCAGAACCGGGACAGGGGGCACGAGCAGTACTTC	CASSQNRDRGHEQYF
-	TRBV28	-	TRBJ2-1	TGTGCCAGCAGTTTACGGGCTAATGAGCAGTTCTTC	CASSLRANEQFF
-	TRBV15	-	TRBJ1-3	TGTGCCACCAGCAGAGTTGGGCAGTCTGGAAACACCATATATTTT	CATSRVGQSGNTIYF
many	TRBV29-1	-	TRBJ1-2	TGCAGCGTTGAAGAGGGGGGAGGAGGCTACACCTTC	CSVEEGGGGYTF
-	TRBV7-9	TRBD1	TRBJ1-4	TGTGCCAGCAGCTTTTTAATCTCGACAGGGTCATGGGCAACTAATGAAAAACTGTTTTTT	CASSFLISTGSWATNEKLFF
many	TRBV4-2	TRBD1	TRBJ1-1	TGTGCCAGCAGCCAGGGACAGGGGGCGGGAGGCACTGAAGCTTTCTTT	CASSQGQGAGGTEAFF
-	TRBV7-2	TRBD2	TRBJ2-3	TGTGCCAGCAGCTTAGCGTCCGGAGCGGGAGAGGGGTCGTCAACGCAGTATTTT	CASSLASGAGEGSSTQYF
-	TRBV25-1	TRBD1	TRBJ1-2	TGTGCCAGCAGTGAATGGGGACAGGGATCCCTTCTTTCCTATGGCTACACCTTC	CASSEWGQGSLLSYGYTF
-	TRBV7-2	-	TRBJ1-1	TGTGCCAGCAGCTCAACAGGGTTTGAAGCTTTCTTT	CASSSTGFEAFF
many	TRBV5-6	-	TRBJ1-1	TGTGCCAGCAGTTTGGGACGGAGGAACACTGAAGCTTTCTTT	CASSLGRRNTEAFF
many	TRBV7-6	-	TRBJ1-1	TGTGCCAGCAGCTTAACCCAGAACACTGAAGCTTTCTTT	CASSLTQNTEAFF